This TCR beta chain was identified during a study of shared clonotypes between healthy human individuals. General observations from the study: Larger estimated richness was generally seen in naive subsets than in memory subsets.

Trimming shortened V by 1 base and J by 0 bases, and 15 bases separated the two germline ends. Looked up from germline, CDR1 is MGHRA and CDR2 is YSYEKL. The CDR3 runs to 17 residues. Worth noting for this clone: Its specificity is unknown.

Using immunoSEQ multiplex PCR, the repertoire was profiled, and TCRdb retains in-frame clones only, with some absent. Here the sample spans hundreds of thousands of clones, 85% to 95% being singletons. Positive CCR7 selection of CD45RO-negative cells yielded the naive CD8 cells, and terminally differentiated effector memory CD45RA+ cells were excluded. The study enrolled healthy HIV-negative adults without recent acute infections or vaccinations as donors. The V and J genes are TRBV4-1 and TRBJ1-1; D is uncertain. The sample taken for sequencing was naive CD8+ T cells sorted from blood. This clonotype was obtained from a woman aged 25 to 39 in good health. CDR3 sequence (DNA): TGCGCCAGCAGCCAAGCGTTATCAGGCCTGGTGAACACTGAAGCTTTCTTT. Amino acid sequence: CASSQALSGLVNTEAFF.